One and the same sample provided the 30 T cell receptor beta chains below, sequenced in a study of cytomegalovirus exposure and HLA in healthy donors. Both 60 Vbeta primers and 13 Jbeta primers went into the PCR. The data were produced by immunoSEQ multiplex PCR, yet TCRdb's version contains in-frame clones alone and is incomplete. The repertoire consists of approximately 170,000 clones, with over 80% occurring once and the leading ten covering approximately 4%. Sequenced: PBMCs. The receptors here all came from a man aged 50 to 59 in good health and CMV-seropositive.

V usage is TRBV2 and J usage is TRBJ1-5; no definite D call. Germline CDR1 is SNHLY and CDR2 is FYNNEI. V lost 3 bases and J 2 bases, leaving 14 bases between the germline ends. This CDR3 spans 16 amino acids. The CDR3 DNA is TGTGCCAGCAGTGAGGGAGGTCGAGGAGGCAATCAGCCCCAGCATTTT. Amino acids: CASSEGGRGGNQPQHF.

The chain is built from TRBV6-6 and TRBJ2-1; 13 bases align to TRBD2. The CDR3 covers 15 residues. J lost 5 bases, V lost 5 bases, and 3 bases had no gene match. From germline, CDR1 is MNHNY and CDR2 SVGAGI (reference sequence). CDR3 DNA sequence: TGTGCCAGCAGTGGCGGACTAGCGGGGGACAATGAGCAGTTCTTC. This codes for CASSGGLAGDNEQFF.

This clone was detected only once. V gene TRBV5-6 combines with J gene TRBJ2-1, with TRBD2 matching over 12 bases. CDR3 size: 16 residues. V was clipped by 4 bases and J by 6 bases; unmatched bases: 8. CDR1 is SGHDT and CDR2 is YYEEEE in the germline V gene. The CDR3 here is CASSTGGLAGFNEQFF. DNA of the CDR3: TGTGCCAGCAGCACCGGAGGACTAGCGGGATTCAATGAGCAGTTCTTC.

This clone appeared a single time. The chain employs TRBV18 and TRBJ1-1, with a possible D match to TRBD1 (6 bases). This CDR3 comprises 16 residues. Trimming removed 0 bases from V and 4 bases from J, with 15 bases in between. Per the germline V gene, CDR1 is KGHSH and CDR2 is LQKENI. The CDR3 region has the DNA TGTGCCAGCTCACCACCAGGGGGGGCTGGGGGCACTGAAGCTTTCTTT. Amino acid sequence: CASSPPGGAGGTEAFF.

This clone came up a few times. Other DNA sequences in the sample encode the same CDR3. This chain joins TRBV2 and TRBJ2-7; D is undetermined. Trimming removed 4 bases at V and 7 bases at J, with 5 bases between. Germline CDR1 SNHLY, CDR2 FYNNEI. The CDR3 totals 10 residues. CDR3 DNA sequence: TGTGCCAGCAGTGTGCGGGAGCAGTACTTC. Protein sequence: CASSVREQYF.

This clone was seen a single time. The chain combines TRBV10-2 with TRBJ2-7; D might be TRBD2 (5 bases). The germline V and J ends were trimmed by 0 bases and 0 bases, with 9 bases remaining between them. The CDR3 extends over 15 amino acids. Per the germline V gene, CDR1 is WSHSY and CDR2 is SAAADI. DNA of the CDR3: TGCGCCAGCAGTGAGTCTGCGGGCTTCTCCTACGAGCAGTACTTC. Residues: CASSESAGFSYEQYF.

The J gene is TRBJ2-3, the V gene TRBV10-3; TRBD2 aligns across 10 bases. The germline CDR1 and CDR2 sequences are ENHRY and SYGVKD. Germline trimming cut 4 bases from V and 2 bases from J; bases unmatched to any gene: 9. The CDR3 extends over 17 amino acids. The CDR3 nucleotides are TGTGCCATCAGTGGTGTAGCGGGGGGTTCTTACACAGATACGCAGTATTTT. Protein product: CAISGVAGGSYTDTQYF.

In nucleotides, the CDR3 is TGTGCCAGCAGCTTGGGTAGCGGGGGGTCATTTGAGCAGTTCTTC. This gives the protein CASSLGSGGSFEQFF. The rearrangement uses TRBV5-6 and TRBJ2-1, with 10 bases fitting TRBD2. Germline lookup yields CDR1 SGHDT and CDR2 YYEEEE. V was clipped by 0 bases and J by 9 bases; unmatched bases: 6. CDR3 length: 15 amino acids.

This clone was counted a single time. The chain carries TRBV27 and TRBJ1-2, with TRBD1 as a possible D gene (5 bases). This CDR3 spans 14 amino acids. V dropped 9 bases and J dropped 6 bases, with 20 bases sitting between them. Germline V gene lookup returns CDR1 MNHEY and CDR2 SMNVEV (reference sequence). The CDR3 region has the DNA TGTGCCAGTAACCCCAAGGGGCAGGGAAATGGCTACACCTTC. Its translation: CASNPKGQGNGYTF.

The chain recombines TRBV19 with TRBJ1-6, with TRBD1 matching 9 bases. Germline CDR1 is LNHDA and CDR2 is SQIVND (reference sequence). Unmatched junction bases numbered 7, after V lost 7 bases and J lost 6 bases. The CDR3 runs to 15 residues. The CDR3 protein is CASNPTGGINSPLHF. The CDR3 DNA reads TGTGCCAGTAACCCGACAGGGGGGATTAATTCACCCCTCCACTTT.

This clone was seen more than once but under ten times. The gene calls are TRBV30 and TRBJ1-1; weak D call: TRBD1 (5 bases). The V gene's germline CDR1 is GTSNPN and CDR2 SVGIG (reference sequence). V lost 2 bases and J lost 1, with 8 bases in between. The CDR3 totals 13 residues. Written as DNA, the CDR3 is TGTGCCTGGAGTACTCAGGGGAACACTGAAGCTTTCTTT. As protein: CAWSTQGNTEAFF.

The V and J genes are TRBV19 and TRBJ1-5; D is perhaps TRBD1 (6 bases). The germline V and J ends were trimmed by 6 bases and 2 bases, with 17 bases remaining between them. Per germline, CDR1 LNHDA and CDR2 SQIVND (reference sequence). CDR3 length: 16 residues. CDR3 sequence reads: CASSHLGARGNQPQHF. CDR3 coding DNA: TGTGCCAGTAGCCATCTGGGGGCGCGGGGCAATCAGCCCCAGCATTTT.

This clone was detected only once. V gene TRBV28 combines with J gene TRBJ1-3; TRBD1 aligns across 7 bases. Germline V gives CDR1 MDHEN, CDR2 SYDVKM. The CDR3 is 14 residues long. V lost 6 bases to trimming and J lost 2 bases; unmatched junction nucleotides: 4. The CDR3 DNA follows: TGTGCCAGCAGGAACAGGGGTCCTGGAAACACCATATATTTT. It encodes CASRNRGPGNTIYF.

V gene TRBV30 combines with J gene TRBJ1-2; possibly TRBD1 for D (5 bases). With 2 bases removed from V and 4 bases from J, the gap between germline ends came to 8 bases. Germline V CDR1 and CDR2: GTSNPN, SVGIG (reference sequence). The CDR3 consists of 12 residues. This CDR3 is CAWSRQGYGYTF. CDR3 coding DNA: TGTGCCTGGAGTCGTCAGGGCTATGGCTACACCTTC.

The V call is TRBV4-1, the J call TRBJ2-3; 11 bases fit TRBD2. Trimming took 0 bases from V and 5 from J; bases not matched to a gene: 10. The CDR3 length is 18 residues. CDR1 is MGHRA and CDR2 is YSYEKL in the germline V gene. The CDR3, as DNA: TGCGCCAGCAGCCAAGAGTCCGGACTAGCGGGTGATCAAGATACGCAGTATTTT. Translation: CASSQESGLAGDQDTQYF.

This clone occurred a few times. The chain carries TRBV7-9 and TRBJ1-6; weak D call: TRBD1 (6 bases). The CDR3 is made up of 15 amino acids. Per germline, CDR1 SEHNR and CDR2 FQNEAQ (reference sequence). V dropped 0 bases and J dropped 10 bases, with 13 bases sitting between them. The CDR3 spells CASSLAGQGLSPLHF. The CDR3 DNA reads TGTGCCAGCAGCTTAGCAGGGCAGGGGCTCTCACCCCTCCACTTT. Filled out from reference TRBV7-9 and TRBJ1-6, the complete variable domain reads DTGVSQNPRHKITKRGQNVTFRCDPISEHNRLYWYRQTLGQGPEFLTYFQNEAQLEKSRLLSDRFSAERPKGSFSTLEIQRTEQGDSAMYLCASSLAGQGLSPLHFGNGTRLTVT.

The rearrangement links TRBV2 to TRBJ1-1, with D maybe TRBD1 (6 bases). The germline V and J ends were trimmed by 2 bases and 13 bases, with 11 bases remaining between them. The CDR3 is 11 amino acids. Germline CDR1 and CDR2: SNHLY and FYNNEI. The CDR3 region has the DNA TGTGCCAGCAGTGAAAGGGGAGGGGGTTTCTTT. As protein: CASSERGGGFF.

The CDR3 here is CASSSPSGNGYNEQFF. For the CDR3, the DNA is TGTGCCAGCAGCTCTCCTAGCGGGAACGGTTACAATGAGCAGTTCTTC. The genes are TRBV13 and TRBJ2-1, with 9 bases lining up with TRBD2. Germline V lookup: CDR1 PRHDT, CDR2 FYEKMQ (reference sequence). CDR3 length equals 16 residues. The V gene end was trimmed by 4 bases and the J gene end by 4 bases; junction bases not matched to a gene: 8.

CDR3 in amino acids: CASSLGTSGSREDTQYF. The CDR3 DNA follows: TGTGCCAGCAGCCTAGGGACTAGCGGGAGCCGTGAAGATACGCAGTATTTT. This chain connects TRBV7-3 to TRBJ2-3; 14 bases are shared with TRBD2. The germline V gene encodes CDR1 SGHTA and CDR2 FQGTGA. Trimming took 5 bases from V and 5 from J; bases not matched to a gene: 9. The CDR3 spans 17 residues.

The chain employs TRBV18 and TRBJ2-7, with 8 bases that match TRBD2. After removal of 1 base from V and 3 bases from J, the junction contained 2 bases not matched to a gene. Germline lookup yields CDR1 KGHSH and CDR2 LQKENI. There are 14 residues in the CDR3. CDR3 sequence: CASSPLAGFYEQYF. The CDR3 bases are TGTGCCAGCTCACCACTAGCGGGGTTCTACGAGCAGTACTTC.

This clone showed up just once. This sequence joins TRBV28 and TRBJ1-1; TRBD1 matches 12 bases. Germline CDR1 is MDHEN and CDR2 is SYDVKM. CDR3 length: 16 amino acids. The V and J ends lost 5 bases and 2 bases, in that order; junction bases with no gene match: 6. The CDR3 loop reads CASSLTGTGGNTEAFF. DNA of the CDR3: TGTGCCAGCAGTCTCACCGGGACAGGGGGCAACACTGAAGCTTTCTTT.

The chain joins TRBV7-6 to TRBJ2-1; D is possibly TRBD2 (5 bases). The CDR3 runs 15 residues. Germline lookup yields CDR1 SGHVS and CDR2 FNYEAQ. The V end was cut by 5 bases, the J end by 9 bases, with 20 bases between. CDR3 residues: CASSTAGGSALEQFF. The CDR3 DNA sequence: TGTGCCAGCAGCACCGCCGGTGGTAGCGCCCTTGAGCAGTTCTTC.

A single count supports this clone. V gene TRBV7-8 combines with J gene TRBJ2-1; 8 bases fit TRBD2. Germline CDR1 SGHVS, CDR2 FQNEAQ. The V gene end was trimmed by 7 bases and the J gene end by 4 bases; junction bases not matched to a gene: 3. The CDR3 spans 13 residues. DNA for the CDR3: TGTGCCAGCAAGGCGGGGGGTTACAATGAGCAGTTCTTC. Translation gives CASKAGGYNEQFF. The entire variable domain, with the rest obtained from reference TRBV7-8 and TRBJ2-1, is as follows: GAGVSQSPRYKVAKRGQDVALRCDPISGHVSLFWYQQALGQGPEFLTYFQNEAQLDKSGLPSDRFFAERPEGSVSTLKIQRTQQEDSAVYLCASKAGGYNEQFFGPGTRLTVL.

In this sample, this clone turned up a few times. The chain has TRBV5-4 and TRBJ1-1, with D tentatively TRBD1 (6 bases). The length of the CDR3 is 12 residues. CDR1 is SGHNT, CDR2 YYREEE, per germline (reference sequence). Trimming removed 7 bases at V and 8 bases at J, with 15 bases between. CDR3 sequence (DNA): TGTGCCAGCTTTTCCAGGGGAGCAGAAGCTTTCTTT. Translating gives CASFSRGAEAFF.

The DNA for the CDR3 is TGTGCCAGTAGTAAACCTCAGGGGTCTACGAACACTGAAGCTTTCTTT. Translation gives CASSKPQGSTNTEAFF. This rearrangement joins TRBV19 to TRBJ1-1, with D possibly TRBD1 on 6 matching bases. CDR1 and CDR2 (germline): LNHDA, SQIVND (reference sequence). Trimming stripped 4 bases from V and 1 base from J, with 16 bases between. The CDR3 extends over 16 amino acids. Full variable domain (remainder filled in from reference TRBV19 and TRBJ1-1): DGGITQSPKYLFRKEGQNVTLSCEQNLNHDAMYWYRQDPGQGLRLIYYSQIVNDFQKGDIAEGYSVSREKKESFPLTVTSAQKNPTAFYLCASSKPQGSTNTEAFFGQGTRLTVV.

As regards this clone: Its ends do not fully match the called genes, so a read error is possible. This rearrangement joins TRBV28 to TRBJ2-3; 7 positions match TRBD2. Germline-derived CDR1 and CDR2 are MDHEN and SYDVKM. The CDR3 spans 15 residues. Here the CDR3 reads CASRKRDGLTDTQYF. The DNA of the CDR3 is TGTGCTAGCAGGAAGCGGGACGGACTCACAGATACGCAGTATTTT.

The V and J genes are TRBV5-1 and TRBJ2-3; the D gene is possibly TRBD2 (6 bases). Trimming took off 0 bases at V and 2 bases at J, with 16 bases between the two ends. The CDR3 loop spans 17 amino acids. Per germline, CDR1 SGHRS and CDR2 YFSETQ. The DNA for the CDR3 is TGCGCCAGCAGCTTGGCCTCGCGGGGCCCCCCCACAGATACGCAGTATTTT. This gives the protein CASSLASRGPPTDTQYF.

Notes on this clone: No conserved phenylalanine or tryptophan ends this CDR3, so it is likely a read error. This chain connects TRBV28 to TRBJ2-7; D gene unclear. Trimming cost V 2 bases and J 0 bases, with 14 bases left between them. The CDR3 runs 16 residues. Germline CDR1 reads MDHEN; CDR2 reads SYDVKM. In DNA form, the CDR3 reads TGTGCCAGCAGTTTAGTCGTGGGCAGCAGCTCCTACGAGCAGTACCTC. This translates into CASSLVVGSSSYEQYL.

The V call is TRBV21-1, the J call TRBJ2-7; the listed D gene, TRBD2, was not tested against the DNA. TRBV21-1 is an annotated pseudogene. The CDR3 sequence is 20 residues long. DNA for the CDR3: TGTGCCAGCAGCTCAAAGATGGGACTAGCGGGAGGGCAGCTACCCTACGAGCAGTACTTC. This sequence encodes CASSSKMGLAGGQLPYEQYF.

V is TRBV27 and J is TRBJ2-7, with 7 bases identical to TRBD2. This CDR3 comprises 14 residues. CDR1 and CDR2 from the germline V gene are MNHEY and SMNVEV (reference sequence). With 3 bases clipped from V and 2 bases from J, the junction kept 4 bases outside the gene matches. CDR3: CASSLSGGTYEQYF. The CDR3 DNA follows: TGTGCCAGCAGTTTGTCGGGGGGTACCTACGAGCAGTACTTC.